The text below deals with one TCR beta chain. The data stem from a study of blood T cell repertoires in COVID-19. Background on the study: PBMCs, B-cell-depleted T cells, or T cells were the source of the cDNA or gDNA that made up the material.

Produced via immunoSEQ multiplex PCR; TCRdb's table is partial and in-frame only. This sample has 150,000 or so clones; about 93% occur once, and the top ten carry around 4.6%. V lost 4 bases to trimming and J lost 5 bases, with 16 bases between them. The CDR3 sequence is 14 residues long. Germline-derived CDR1 and CDR2 are SGDLS and YYNGEE. The TCR comes from a woman aged 45-65 years with acute or convalescent COVID-19. The sequencing input was peripheral blood. The rearrangement joins TRBV9 to TRBJ2-7; D is uncertain. The CDR3 nucleotides are TGTGCCAGCAGCTCCCGGGTCGTGGGTCACGAGCAGTACTTC. Translation: CASSSRVVGHEQYF.